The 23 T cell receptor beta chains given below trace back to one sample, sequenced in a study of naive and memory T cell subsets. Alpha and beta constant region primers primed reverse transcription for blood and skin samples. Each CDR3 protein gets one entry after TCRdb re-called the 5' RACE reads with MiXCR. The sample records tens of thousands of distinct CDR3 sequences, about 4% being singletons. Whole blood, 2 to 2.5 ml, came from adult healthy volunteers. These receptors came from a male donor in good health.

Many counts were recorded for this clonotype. The CDR3 coding sequence is TGTGCCAGCAGCTCCCTGGGGGGGGCTAGGGAGACCCAGTACTTC. The encoded protein is CASSSLGGARETQYF. The gene calls are TRBV5-6 and TRBJ2-5; D might be TRBD2 (7 bases). CDR3 length: 15 amino acids. CDR1 is SGHDT, CDR2 YYEEEE, per germline. V lost 3 bases to trimming and J lost 5 bases, with 17 bases between them.

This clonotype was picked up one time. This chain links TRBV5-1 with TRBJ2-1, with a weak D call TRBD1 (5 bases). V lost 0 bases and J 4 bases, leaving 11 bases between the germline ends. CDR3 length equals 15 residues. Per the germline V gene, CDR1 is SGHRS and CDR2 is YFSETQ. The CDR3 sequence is CASSLGGHGYNEQFF. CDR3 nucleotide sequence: TGCGCCAGCAGCTTGGGTGGACATGGGTACAATGAGCAGTTCTTC.

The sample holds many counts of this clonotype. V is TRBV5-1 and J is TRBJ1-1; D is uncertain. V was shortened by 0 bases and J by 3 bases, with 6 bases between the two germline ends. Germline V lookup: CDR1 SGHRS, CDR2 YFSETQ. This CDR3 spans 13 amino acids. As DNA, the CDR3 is TGCGCCAGCAGCTTGGATAGATACACTGAAGCTTTCTTT. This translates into CASSLDRYTEAFF.

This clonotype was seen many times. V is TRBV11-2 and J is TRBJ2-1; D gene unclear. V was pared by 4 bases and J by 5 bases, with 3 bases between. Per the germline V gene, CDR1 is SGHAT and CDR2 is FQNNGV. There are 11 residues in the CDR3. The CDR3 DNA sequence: TGTGCCAGCAGCTCAAACAATGAGCAGTTCTTC. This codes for CASSSNNEQFF. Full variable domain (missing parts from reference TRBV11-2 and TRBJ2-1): EAGVAQSPRYKIIEKRQSVAFWCNPISGHATLYWYQQILGQGPKLLIQFQNNGVVDDSQLPKDRFSAERLKGVDSTLKIQPAKLEDSAVYLCASSSNNEQFFGPGTRLTVL.

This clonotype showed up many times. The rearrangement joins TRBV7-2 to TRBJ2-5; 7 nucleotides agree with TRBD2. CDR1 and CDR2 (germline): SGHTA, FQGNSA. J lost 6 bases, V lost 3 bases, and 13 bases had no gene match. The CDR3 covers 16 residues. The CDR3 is CASSFQSGGPVQTQYF. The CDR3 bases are TGTGCCAGCAGCTTTCAGTCGGGAGGCCCTGTGCAGACCCAGTACTTC.

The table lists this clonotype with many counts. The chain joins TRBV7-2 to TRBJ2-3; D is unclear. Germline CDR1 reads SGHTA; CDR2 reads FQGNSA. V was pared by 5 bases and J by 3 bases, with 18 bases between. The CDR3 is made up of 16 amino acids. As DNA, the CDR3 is TGTGCCAGCAGCATACGCTTAGGGCCTGGGACAGATACGCAGTATTTT. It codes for CASSIRLGPGTDTQYF.

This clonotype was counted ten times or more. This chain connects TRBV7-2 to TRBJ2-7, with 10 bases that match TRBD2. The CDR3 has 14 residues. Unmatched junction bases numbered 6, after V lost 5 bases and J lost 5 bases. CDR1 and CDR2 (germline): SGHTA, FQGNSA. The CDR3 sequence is CASSVPSGSNEQYF. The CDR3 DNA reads TGTGCCAGCAGCGTCCCTAGCGGGAGTAACGAGCAGTACTTC.

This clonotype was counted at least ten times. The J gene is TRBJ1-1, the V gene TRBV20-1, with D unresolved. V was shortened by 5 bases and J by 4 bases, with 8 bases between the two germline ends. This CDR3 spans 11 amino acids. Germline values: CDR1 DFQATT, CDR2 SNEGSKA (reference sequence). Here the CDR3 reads CSAQLPTEAFF. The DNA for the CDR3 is TGCAGTGCTCAACTACCCACTGAAGCTTTCTTT.

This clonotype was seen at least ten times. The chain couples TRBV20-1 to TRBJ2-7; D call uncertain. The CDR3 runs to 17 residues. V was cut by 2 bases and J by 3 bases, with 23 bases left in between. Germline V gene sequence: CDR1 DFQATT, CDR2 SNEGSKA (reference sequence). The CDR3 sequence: CSARYGSTPYPLYEQYF. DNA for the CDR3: TGCAGTGCTAGATACGGCAGCACACCATACCCCCTCTACGAGCAGTACTTC.

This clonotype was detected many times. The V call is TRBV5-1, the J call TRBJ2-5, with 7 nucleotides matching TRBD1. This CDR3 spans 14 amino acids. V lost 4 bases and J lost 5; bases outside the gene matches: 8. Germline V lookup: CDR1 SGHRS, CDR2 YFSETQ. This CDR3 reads CASSTSTGMETQYF. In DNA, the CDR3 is TGCGCCAGCAGCACTTCGACAGGGATGGAGACCCAGTACTTC.

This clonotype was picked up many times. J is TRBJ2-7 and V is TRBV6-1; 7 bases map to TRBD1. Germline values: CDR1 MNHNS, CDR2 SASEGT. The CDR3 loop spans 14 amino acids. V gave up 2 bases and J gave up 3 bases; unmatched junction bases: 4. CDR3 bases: TGTGCCAGCAGTGAACGGGACAGAGACTACGAGCAGTACTTC. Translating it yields CASSERDRDYEQYF.

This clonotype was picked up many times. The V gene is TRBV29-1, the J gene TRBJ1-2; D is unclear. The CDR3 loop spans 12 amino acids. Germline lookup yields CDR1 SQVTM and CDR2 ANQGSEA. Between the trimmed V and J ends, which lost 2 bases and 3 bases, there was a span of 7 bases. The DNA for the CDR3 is TGCAGCGTTGAATTCAGTCACTATGGCTACACCTTC. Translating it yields CSVEFSHYGYTF.

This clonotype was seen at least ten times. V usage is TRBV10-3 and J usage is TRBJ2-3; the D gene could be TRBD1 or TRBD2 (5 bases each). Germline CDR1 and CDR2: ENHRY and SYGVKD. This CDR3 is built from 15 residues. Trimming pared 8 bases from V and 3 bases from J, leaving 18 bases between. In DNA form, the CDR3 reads TGTGCCATCGCCCTCTCGGGGCGCGGGACAGATACGCAGTATTTT. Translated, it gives CAIALSGRGTDTQYF.

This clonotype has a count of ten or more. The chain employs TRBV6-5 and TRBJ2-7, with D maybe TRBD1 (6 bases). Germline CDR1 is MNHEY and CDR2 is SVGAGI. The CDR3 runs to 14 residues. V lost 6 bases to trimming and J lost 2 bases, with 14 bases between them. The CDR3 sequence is CASRIGQLTYEQYF. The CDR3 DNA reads TGTGCCAGCAGGATAGGACAGTTGACCTACGAGCAGTACTTC.

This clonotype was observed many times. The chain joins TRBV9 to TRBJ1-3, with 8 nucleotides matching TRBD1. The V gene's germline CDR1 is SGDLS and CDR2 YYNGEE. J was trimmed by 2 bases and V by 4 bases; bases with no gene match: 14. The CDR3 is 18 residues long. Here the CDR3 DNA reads TGTGCCAGCAGCATCAAACAGGGGGGGCCTCGTCCTGGAAACACCATATATTTT. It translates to CASSIKQGGPRPGNTIYF.

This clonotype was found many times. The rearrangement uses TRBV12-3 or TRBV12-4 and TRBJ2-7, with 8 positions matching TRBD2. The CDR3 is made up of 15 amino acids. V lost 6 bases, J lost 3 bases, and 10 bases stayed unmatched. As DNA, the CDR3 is TGTGCCAGCAGCCCGCCCACGGGAGGGGTCTACGAGCAGTACTTC. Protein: CASSPPTGGVYEQYF.

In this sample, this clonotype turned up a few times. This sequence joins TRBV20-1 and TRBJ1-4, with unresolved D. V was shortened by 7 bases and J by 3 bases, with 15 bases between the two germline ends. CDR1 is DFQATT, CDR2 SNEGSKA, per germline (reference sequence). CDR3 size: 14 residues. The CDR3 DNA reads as TGCAGTGTTCCCCTGGTTTTGTCTAATGAAAAACTGTTTTTT. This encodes CSVPLVLSNEKLFF.

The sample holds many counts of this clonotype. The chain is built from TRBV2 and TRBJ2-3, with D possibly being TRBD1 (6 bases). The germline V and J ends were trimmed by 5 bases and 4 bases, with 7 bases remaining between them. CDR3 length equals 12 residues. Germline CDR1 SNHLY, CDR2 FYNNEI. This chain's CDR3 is CASSWTADTQYF. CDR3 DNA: TGTGCCAGCAGTTGGACAGCAGATACGCAGTATTTT.

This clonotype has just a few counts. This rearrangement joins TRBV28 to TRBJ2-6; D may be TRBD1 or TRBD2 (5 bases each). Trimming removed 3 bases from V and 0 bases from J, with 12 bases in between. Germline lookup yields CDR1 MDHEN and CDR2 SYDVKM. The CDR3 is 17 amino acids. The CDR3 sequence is CASSFRGRYSGANVLTF. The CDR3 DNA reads TGTGCCAGCAGTTTTCGGGGCAGGTACTCTGGGGCCAACGTCCTGACTTTC. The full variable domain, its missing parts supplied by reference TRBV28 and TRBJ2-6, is DVKVTQSSRYLVKRTGEKVFLECVQDMDHENMFWYRQDPGLGLRLIYFSYDVKMKEKGDIPEGYSVSREKKERFSLILESASTNQTSMYLCASSFRGRYSGANVLTFGAGSRLTVL.

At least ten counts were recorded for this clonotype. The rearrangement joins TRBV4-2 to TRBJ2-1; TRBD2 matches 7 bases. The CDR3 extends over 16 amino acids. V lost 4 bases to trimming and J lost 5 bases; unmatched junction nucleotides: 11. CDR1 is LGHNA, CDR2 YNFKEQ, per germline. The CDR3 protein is CASSRSPPGGNNEQFF. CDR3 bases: TGTGCCAGCAGCCGTAGCCCCCCCGGGGGGAACAATGAGCAGTTCTTC.

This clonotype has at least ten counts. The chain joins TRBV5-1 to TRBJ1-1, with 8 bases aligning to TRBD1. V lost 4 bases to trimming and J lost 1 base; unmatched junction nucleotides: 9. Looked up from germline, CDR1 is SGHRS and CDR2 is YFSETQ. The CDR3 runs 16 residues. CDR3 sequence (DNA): TGCGCCAGCAGCGAACAAACAGGGGGAGAGAACACTGAAGCTTTCTTT. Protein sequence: CASSEQTGGENTEAFF.

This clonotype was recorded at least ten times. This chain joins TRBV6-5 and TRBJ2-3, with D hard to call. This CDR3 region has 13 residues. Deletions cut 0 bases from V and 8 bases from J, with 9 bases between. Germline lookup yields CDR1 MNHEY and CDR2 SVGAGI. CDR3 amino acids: CASSYSRGGTQYF. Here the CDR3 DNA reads TGTGCCAGCAGTTACTCGAGAGGCGGTACGCAGTATTTT.

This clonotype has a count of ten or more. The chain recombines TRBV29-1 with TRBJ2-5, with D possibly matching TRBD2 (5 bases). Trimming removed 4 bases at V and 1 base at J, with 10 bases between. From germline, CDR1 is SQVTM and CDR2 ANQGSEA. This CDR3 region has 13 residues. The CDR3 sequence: CSVARGVQETQYF. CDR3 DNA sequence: TGCAGCGTTGCTCGGGGAGTCCAAGAGACCCAGTACTTC.